A selection of T cell receptor beta chains follows, all from one sample in a study of blood T cells in healthy people across ages. One entry per CDR3 protein results from TCRdb running MiXCR on the 5' RACE reads. The sample includes around 2 million distinct CDR3 sequences, about two fifths of them seen just once. The sample was blood. Source of these receptors: a human donor in good health. CDR3s include the opening cysteine and the closing phenylalanine or tryptophan. Fields, in order: CDR3 DNA, CDR3 protein, J gene, V gene, D gene, clone size. D genes are given only for firm matches. Rows may omit the clone size; those that give it use once, few, many or a size class.

TGTGCCAGCAGCCCCGGAGTGACGAACACAGATACGCAGTATTTT,CASSPGVTNTDTQYF,TRBJ2-3,TRBV7-2,.,.
TGCGCCAGCAGCCAAGATCTTTGGGACACCAATCAGCCCCAGCATTTT,CASSQDLWDTNQPQHF,TRBJ1-5,TRBV4-1,.,.
TGTGCCAGCAGCGAAAGGGACGGTGGCTACTATGGCTACACCTTC,CASSERDGGYYGYTF,TRBJ1-2,TRBV9,.,.
TGCGCCAGCAGCTTAGGGACAGCGGGGAAGACCCAGTACTTC,CASSLGTAGKTQYF,TRBJ2-5,TRBV5-1,.,.
TGCGCCGGCCGCATAGACAGCGTCCGATCAGATACGCAGTATTTT,CAGRIDSVRSDTQYF,TRBJ2-3,TRBV5-1,.,.
TGCGCCAGCAGCCCCGGAGGGACAGGACCTTTCGAGCAGTACTTC,CASSPGGTGPFEQYF,TRBJ2-7,TRBV5-1,TRBD1,.
TGTGCCAGCAGTTTCCTGGTGACAGGGGCCCCTGGGGCCGACGTCCTGACTTTC,CASSFLVTGAPGADVLTF,TRBJ2-6,TRBV12-3/TRBV12-4,TRBD1,.
TGCGCCAGCAGCTTGGGGGGGACTGTGGACATTCAGTACTTC,CASSLGGTVDIQYF,TRBJ2-4,TRBV5-1,.,.
TGTGCCGGCTCACCAAGAAAGGGTCCCCTCTACGAGCAGTACTTC,CAGSPRKGPLYEQYF,TRBJ2-7,TRBV18,.,.
TGTGCCAGCAGCCAGGCTAGGACAGAGGGAGAGACCCAGTACTTC,CASSQARTEGETQYF,TRBJ2-5,TRBV5-5,.,.
TGTGCCAGCTCACTAGACAAGGCAGGACAAGAGACCCAGTACTTC,CASSLDKAGQETQYF,TRBJ2-5,TRBV18,.,.
TGCGCCAGCAGCTTGGTTGGGAATCGAGAGACCCAGTACTTC,CASSLVGNRETQYF,TRBJ2-5,TRBV5-1,.,.
TGTGCCAGCAGCCAAGAGATCCAGCGAAGAGAGACCCAGTACTTC,CASSQEIQRRETQYF,TRBJ2-5,TRBV3-1,.,.
TGTGCCAGCAGCCAGGAAATGGACCAGTACTTC,CASSQEMDQYF,TRBJ2-5,TRBV4-2,.,few
TGTGCCATTCCGTGGGAGGGGGCGAGGGAGCAGCCCCAGCATTTT,CAIPWEGAREQPQHF,TRBJ1-5,TRBV7-2,TRBD1,.
TGTGCCAGCAGCCCCAGGATCCCGAAAGGCTATGGCTACACCTTC,CASSPRIPKGYGYTF,TRBJ1-2,TRBV7-8,.,once
TGTGCCAGCAGTCCCGGGGGACAGGGGGCCTACGAGCAGTACTTC,CASSPGGQGAYEQYF,TRBJ2-7,TRBV28,TRBD1,.